The 20 T cell receptor beta chains below were found in one sample sequenced in a study of blood T cells in healthy people across ages. A J-beta primer mix and a sample-barcoded 5' primer were used in a second PCR of roughly 7 to 12 cycles. Each CDR3 protein is one row after TCRdb ran MiXCR on the 5' RACE reads. The table has about 1.5 million distinct CDR3 sequences, 35% to 45% seen once. Sequenced: blood. All receptors come from a woman between 18 and 29 years old in good health.

In its sample, this clonotype was seen once. The rearrangement links TRBV2 to TRBJ2-1, with D maybe TRBD2 (6 bases). Between the trimmed V and J ends, which lost 3 bases and 6 bases, there was a span of 12 bases. The CDR3 has 14 residues. Germline V gene data show CDR1 as SNHLY and CDR2 as FYNNEI. In nucleotides, the CDR3 is TGTGCCAGCAGTGACCCGACTAGTCTCAATGAGCAGTTCTTC. It specifies CASSDPTSLNEQFF.

This clonotype was detected once. The rearrangement uses TRBV21-1 and TRBJ2-4. TRBV21-1 counts as a pseudogene. The CDR3 runs 15 residues. CDR3 DNA: TGTGCCAGCAGCAAAGTTGGCTTAGCCAAAAACATTCAGTACTTC. It translates to CASSKVGLAKNIQYF.

This clonotype was seen more than once but under ten times. This rearrangement joins TRBV28 to TRBJ2-1, with D possibly TRBD2 on 5 matching bases. This CDR3 is 15 amino acids long. In germline, CDR1 is MDHEN, CDR2 SYDVKM. The V and J ends lost 7 bases and 2 bases respectively, with 15 bases between them. CDR3 sequence: CASTSRESPYNEQFF. The CDR3 region has the DNA TGTGCCAGCACCTCAAGGGAGTCCCCCTACAATGAGCAGTTCTTC. The full variable domain, in which reference TRBV28 and TRBJ2-1 provide the parts outside the CDR3, is DVKVTQSSRYLVKRTGEKVFLECVQDMDHENMFWYRQDPGLGLRLIYFSYDVKMKEKGDIPEGYSVSREKKERFSLILESASTNQTSMYLCASTSRESPYNEQFFGPGTRLTVL.

This clonotype was counted once. The chain uses TRBV9 and TRBJ1-5, with D perhaps matching TRBD1 (6 bases). The CDR3 runs to 13 residues. Germline V gives CDR1 SGDLS, CDR2 YYNGEE. Trimming left V 7 bases short and J 7 bases short, with 15 bases between. Here the CDR3 DNA reads TGTGCCAGCGCAAAGGGGGAGCGACAGCCCCAGCATTTT. Translated: CASAKGERQPQHF.

This clonotype has more than one count but fewer than ten. The chain uses TRBV20-1 and TRBJ2-5, with 11 bases aligning to TRBD1. Germline trimming cut 6 bases from V and 5 bases from J; bases unmatched to any gene: 5. The germline CDR1 and CDR2 sequences are DFQATT and SNEGSKA (reference sequence). The CDR3 spans 13 residues. The CDR3 spells CSARTGGAETQYF. In DNA, the CDR3 is TGCAGTGCCCGGACAGGGGGCGCGGAGACCCAGTACTTC.

This clonotype was seen only a few times. The chain joins TRBV6-5 to TRBJ2-1; D is possibly TRBD2 (7 bases). There are 14 residues in the CDR3. The germline CDR1 and CDR2 sequences are MNHEY and SVGAGI. V lost 0 bases and J 8 bases, leaving 11 bases between the germline ends. CDR3 protein: CASSYSIGGDEQFF. The CDR3 region has the DNA TGTGCCAGCAGTTACTCGATAGGGGGGGATGAGCAGTTCTTC.

This clonotype has just a few counts. V gene TRBV7-2 combines with J gene TRBJ2-1; no firm D call. The CDR3 consists of 13 residues. Trimming took off 4 bases at V and 4 bases at J, with 8 bases between the two ends. The germline V gene has CDR1 SGHTA and CDR2 FQGNSA. The CDR3, as DNA: TGTGCCAGCAGCTGGGTCCCTTACAATGAGCAGTTCTTC. Protein product: CASSWVPYNEQFF. The complete variable domain, with remaining parts taken from reference TRBV7-2 and TRBJ2-1, reads GAGVSQSPSNKVTEKGKDVELRCDPISGHTALYWYRQSLGQGLEFLIYFQGNSAPDKSGLPSDRFSAERTGGSVSTLTIQRTQQEDSAVYLCASSWVPYNEQFFGPGTRLTVL.

The sample holds a few counts of this clonotype. The chain links TRBV4-1 to TRBJ1-4; D call uncertain. Germline V gene data show CDR1 as MGHRA and CDR2 as YSYEKL. The CDR3 is 15 residues long. The V and J ends lost 3 bases and 4 bases respectively, with 12 bases between them. CDR3 loop: CASSQQRTNNEKLFF. The CDR3 DNA sequence: TGCGCCAGCAGCCAGCAAAGGACTAATAATGAAAAACTGTTTTTT.

In this sample, this clonotype turned up a few times. V and J are TRBV4-3 and TRBJ2-7, with a weak D call TRBD2 (6 bases). Trimming cost V 0 bases and J 3 bases, with 12 bases left between them. Germline V gives CDR1 LGHNA, CDR2 YSLEER. CDR3 length: 15 amino acids. CDR3 sequence (DNA): TGCGCCAGCAGCCAAGAGGAGGGTATGAACTACGAGCAGTACTTC. This sequence encodes CASSQEEGMNYEQYF.

In its sample, this clonotype was seen a few times. The chain uses TRBV7-9 and TRBJ2-2; either TRBD1 or TRBD2 may fit D (6 bases each). This CDR3 is 16 amino acids long. Germline loops: CDR1 SEHNR, CDR2 FQNEAQ (reference sequence). V gave up 5 bases and J gave up 6 bases, with 19 bases separating them. CDR3 region: CASSGLVRGGSGELFF. CDR3 DNA sequence: TGTGCCAGCAGCGGGCTTGTCAGGGGAGGATCCGGGGAGCTGTTTTTT.

This clonotype was counted at least ten times. DNA of the CDR3: TGTGCCATCAGTGAGGTGTATGGAGATACGCAGTATTTT. The encoded protein is CAISEVYGDTQYF. The rearrangement joins TRBV10-3 to TRBJ2-3; unclear D gene. The germline gives CDR1 ENHRY, CDR2 SYGVKD. V lost 2 bases to trimming and J lost 5 bases, with 8 bases between them. CDR3 size: 13 residues.

The chain uses TRBV6-1 and TRBJ1-5; 7 bases are a match to TRBD1. With 10 bases clipped from V and 5 bases from J, the junction kept 8 bases outside the gene matches. This CDR3 is built from 13 residues. The germline gives CDR1 MNHNS, CDR2 SASEGT. In DNA form, the CDR3 reads TGTGCCATAACCGACAGGGAGTATCAGCCCCAGCATTTT. Translation: CAITDREYQPQHF.

The table lists this clonotype with a few counts. The V gene is TRBV20-1, the J gene TRBJ2-3; 10 nucleotides line up with TRBD2. V lost 5 bases to trimming and J lost 5 bases; unmatched junction nucleotides: 7. The CDR3 runs 14 residues. Germline V lookup: CDR1 DFQATT, CDR2 SNEGSKA (reference sequence). CDR3 sequence (DNA): TGCAGTGCTCGTGAGGTAGCGGGAGGAGATACGCAGTATTTT. Encoded protein: CSAREVAGGDTQYF.

V and J are TRBV20-1 and TRBJ2-7; a possible D gene is TRBD2 (5 bases). The germline V gene has CDR1 DFQATT and CDR2 SNEGSKA (reference sequence). V lost 6 bases and J 0 bases, leaving 15 bases between the germline ends. This CDR3 region has 14 residues. The CDR3 region is CSAPDFSSSYEQYF. The CDR3 nucleotides are TGCAGTGCCCCGGACTTTTCCAGCTCCTACGAGCAGTACTTC.

The chain couples TRBV20-1 to TRBJ2-4, with unresolved D. The J call may not be correct, given that the DNA end is closer to TRBJ2-7. The CDR3 runs 12 residues. Germline values: CDR1 DFQATT, CDR2 SNEGSKA (reference sequence). CDR3 coding DNA: TGCAGTGCTAGTAATAGAACCGACGAGCAGTACTTC. It specifies CSASNRTDEQYF.

This clonotype was observed a few times. V and J are TRBV20-1 and TRBJ2-1, with 8 nucleotides matching TRBD2. CDR3 length: 15 amino acids. Germline V lookup: CDR1 DFQATT, CDR2 SNEGSKA (reference sequence). With V trimmed by 2 bases and J by 12 bases, 15 bases remained unmatched. Written as DNA, the CDR3 is TGCAGTGCTAGACCAAGCGGGAGAGGGGGAGATGGGCAGTTCTTC. It codes for CSARPSGRGGDGQFF.

This chain links TRBV6-2 or TRBV6-3 with TRBJ2-1; possibly TRBD1 for D (5 bases). V dropped 3 bases and J dropped 3 bases, with 12 bases sitting between them. The germline V gene encodes CDR1 MNHEY and CDR2 SVGEGT. The CDR3 length is 15 residues. CDR3 protein: CASSYGRVNYNEQFF. In DNA, the CDR3 is TGTGCCAGCAGTTATGGCAGGGTTAACTACAATGAGCAGTTCTTC.

This chain links TRBV20-1 with TRBJ1-2, with 8 bases aligning to TRBD1. This CDR3 comprises 13 residues. Germline V CDR1 and CDR2: DFQATT, SNEGSKA (reference sequence). V was pared by 3 bases and J by 5 bases, with 5 bases of the junction left unmatched. The CDR3 bases are TGCAGTGCTAGTCAGACAGGGGAGTATGGCTACACCTTC. It specifies CSASQTGEYGYTF.

The CDR3 reads CASSYPPPQGQPQHF. The CDR3 coding sequence is TGTGCCAGCAGTTATCCTCCCCCACAGGGACAGCCCCAGCATTTT. V usage is TRBV6-5 and J usage is TRBJ1-5; D is perhaps TRBD1 (6 bases). CDR3 size: 15 residues. CDR1 is MNHEY, CDR2 SVGAGI, per germline. V was trimmed by 3 bases and J by 7 bases, leaving 16 bases between them.

This clonotype was detected only once. CDR3 residues: CASSLSPGQAPYGYTF. The CDR3 bases are TGTGCCAGCAGTTTATCGCCGGGACAGGCTCCTTATGGCTACACCTTC. V usage is TRBV27 and J usage is TRBJ1-2, with TRBD1 identical over 8 bases. This CDR3 is 16 amino acids long. V dropped 0 bases and J dropped 5; count of bases not matched to a gene: 8. Germline V gene data show CDR1 as MNHEY and CDR2 as SMNVEV (reference sequence).